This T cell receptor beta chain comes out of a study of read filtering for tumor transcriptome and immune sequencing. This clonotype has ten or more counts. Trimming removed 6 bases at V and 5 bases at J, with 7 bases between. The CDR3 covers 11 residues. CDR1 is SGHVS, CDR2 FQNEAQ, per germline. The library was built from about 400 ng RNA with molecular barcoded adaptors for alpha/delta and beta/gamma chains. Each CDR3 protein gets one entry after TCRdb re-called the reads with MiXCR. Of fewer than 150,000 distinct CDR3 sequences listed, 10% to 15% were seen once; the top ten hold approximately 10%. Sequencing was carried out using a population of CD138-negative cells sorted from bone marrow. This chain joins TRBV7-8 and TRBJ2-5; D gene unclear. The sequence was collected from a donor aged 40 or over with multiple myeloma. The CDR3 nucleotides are TGTGCCAGCAGTCCCCTCGAGACCCAGTACTTC. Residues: CASSPLETQYF.